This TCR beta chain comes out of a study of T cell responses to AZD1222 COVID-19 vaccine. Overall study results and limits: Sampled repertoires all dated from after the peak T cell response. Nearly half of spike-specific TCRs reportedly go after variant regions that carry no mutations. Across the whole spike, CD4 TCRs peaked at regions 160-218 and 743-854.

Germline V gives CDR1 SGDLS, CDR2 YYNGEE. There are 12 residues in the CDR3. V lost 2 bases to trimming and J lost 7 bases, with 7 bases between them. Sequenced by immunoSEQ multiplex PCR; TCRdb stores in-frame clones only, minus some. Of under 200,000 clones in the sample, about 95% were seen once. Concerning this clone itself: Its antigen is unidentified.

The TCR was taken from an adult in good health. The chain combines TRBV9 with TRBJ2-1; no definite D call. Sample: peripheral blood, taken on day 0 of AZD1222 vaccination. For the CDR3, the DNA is TGTGCCAGCAGCGTCGCATTTAATGAGCAGTTCTTC. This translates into CASSVAFNEQFF.